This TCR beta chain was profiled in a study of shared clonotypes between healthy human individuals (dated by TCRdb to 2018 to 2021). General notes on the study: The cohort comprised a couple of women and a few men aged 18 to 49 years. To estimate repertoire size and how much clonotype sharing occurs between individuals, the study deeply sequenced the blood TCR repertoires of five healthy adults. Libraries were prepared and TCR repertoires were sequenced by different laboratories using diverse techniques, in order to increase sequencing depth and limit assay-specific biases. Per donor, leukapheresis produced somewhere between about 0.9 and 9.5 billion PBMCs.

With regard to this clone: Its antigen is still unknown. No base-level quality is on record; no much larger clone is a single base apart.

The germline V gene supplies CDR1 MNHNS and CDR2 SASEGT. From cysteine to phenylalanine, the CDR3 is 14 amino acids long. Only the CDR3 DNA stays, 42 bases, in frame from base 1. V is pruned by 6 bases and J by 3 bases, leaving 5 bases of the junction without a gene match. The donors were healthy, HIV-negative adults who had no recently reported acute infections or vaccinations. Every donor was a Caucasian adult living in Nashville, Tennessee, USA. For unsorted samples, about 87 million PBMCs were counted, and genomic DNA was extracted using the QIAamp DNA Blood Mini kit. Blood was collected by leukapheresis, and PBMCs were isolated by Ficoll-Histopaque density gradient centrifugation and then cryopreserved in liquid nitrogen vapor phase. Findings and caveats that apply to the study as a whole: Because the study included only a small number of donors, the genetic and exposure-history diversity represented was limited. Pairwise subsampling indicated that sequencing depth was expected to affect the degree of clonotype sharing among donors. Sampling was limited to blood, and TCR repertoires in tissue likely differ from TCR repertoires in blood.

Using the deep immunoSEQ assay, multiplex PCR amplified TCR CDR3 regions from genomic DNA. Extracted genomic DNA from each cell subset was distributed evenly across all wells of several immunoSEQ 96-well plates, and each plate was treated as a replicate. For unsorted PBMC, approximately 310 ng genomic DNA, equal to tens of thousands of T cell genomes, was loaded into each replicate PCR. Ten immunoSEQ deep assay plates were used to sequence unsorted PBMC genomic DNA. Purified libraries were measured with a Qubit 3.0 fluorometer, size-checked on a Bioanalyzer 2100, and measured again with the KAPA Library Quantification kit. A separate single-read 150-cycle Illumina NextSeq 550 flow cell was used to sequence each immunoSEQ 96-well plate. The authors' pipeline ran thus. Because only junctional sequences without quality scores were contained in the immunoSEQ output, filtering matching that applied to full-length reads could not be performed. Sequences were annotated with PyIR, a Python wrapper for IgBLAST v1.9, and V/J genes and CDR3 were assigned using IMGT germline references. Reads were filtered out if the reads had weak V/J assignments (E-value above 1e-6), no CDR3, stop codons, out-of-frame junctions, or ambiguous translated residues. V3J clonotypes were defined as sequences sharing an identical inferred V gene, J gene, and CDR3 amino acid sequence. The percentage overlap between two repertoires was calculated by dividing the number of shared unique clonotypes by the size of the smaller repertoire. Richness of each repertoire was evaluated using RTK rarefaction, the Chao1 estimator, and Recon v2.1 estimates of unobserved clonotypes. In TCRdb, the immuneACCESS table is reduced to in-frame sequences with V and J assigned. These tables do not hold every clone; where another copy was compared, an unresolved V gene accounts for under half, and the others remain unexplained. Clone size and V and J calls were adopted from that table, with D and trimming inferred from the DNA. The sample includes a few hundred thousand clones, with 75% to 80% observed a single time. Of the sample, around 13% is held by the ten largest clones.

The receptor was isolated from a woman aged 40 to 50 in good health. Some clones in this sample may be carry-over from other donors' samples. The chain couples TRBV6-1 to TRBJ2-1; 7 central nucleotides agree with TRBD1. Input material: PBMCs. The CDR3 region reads CASSHGTDYNEQFF. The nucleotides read TGTGCCAGCAGCCATGGGACAGACTACAATGAGCAGTTCTTC.